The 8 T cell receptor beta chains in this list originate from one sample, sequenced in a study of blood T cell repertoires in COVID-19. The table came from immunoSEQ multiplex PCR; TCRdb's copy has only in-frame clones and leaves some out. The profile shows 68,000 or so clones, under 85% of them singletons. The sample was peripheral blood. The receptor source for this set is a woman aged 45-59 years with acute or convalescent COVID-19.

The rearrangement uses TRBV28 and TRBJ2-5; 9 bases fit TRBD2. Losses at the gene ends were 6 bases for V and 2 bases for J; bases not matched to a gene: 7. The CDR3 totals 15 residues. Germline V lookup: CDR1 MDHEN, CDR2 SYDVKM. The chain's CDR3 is CASRDSGSLQETQYF. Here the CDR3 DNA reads TGTGCCAGCAGGGATAGCGGGAGTTTACAAGAGACCCAGTACTTC.

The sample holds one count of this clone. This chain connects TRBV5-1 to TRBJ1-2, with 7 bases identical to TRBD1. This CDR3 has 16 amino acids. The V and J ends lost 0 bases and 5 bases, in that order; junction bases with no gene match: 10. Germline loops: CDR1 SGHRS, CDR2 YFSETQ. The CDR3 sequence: CASSLGAPGQRYGYTF. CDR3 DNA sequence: TGCGCCAGCAGCTTGGGGGCCCCGGGACAGCGGTATGGCTACACCTTC.

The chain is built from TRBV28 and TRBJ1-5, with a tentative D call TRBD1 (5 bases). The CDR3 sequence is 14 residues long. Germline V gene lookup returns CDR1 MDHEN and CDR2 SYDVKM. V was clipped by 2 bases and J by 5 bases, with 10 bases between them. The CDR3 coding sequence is TGTGCCAGCAGTTTAGGGGGGACGTATCAGCCCCAGCATTTT. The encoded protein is CASSLGGTYQPQHF.

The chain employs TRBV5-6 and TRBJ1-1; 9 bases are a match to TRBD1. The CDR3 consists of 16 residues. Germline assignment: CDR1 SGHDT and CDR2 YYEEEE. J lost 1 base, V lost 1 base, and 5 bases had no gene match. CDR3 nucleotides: TGTGCCAGCAGCTTGACTGGGGACAGGGCGAACACTGAAGCTTTCTTT. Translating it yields CASSLTGDRANTEAFF. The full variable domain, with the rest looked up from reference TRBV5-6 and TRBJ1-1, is DAGVTQSPTHLIKTRGQQVTLRCSPKSGHDTVSWYQQALGQGPQFIFQYYEEEERQRGNFPDRFSGHQFPNYSSELNVNALLLGDSALYLCASSLTGDRANTEAFFGQGTRLTVV.

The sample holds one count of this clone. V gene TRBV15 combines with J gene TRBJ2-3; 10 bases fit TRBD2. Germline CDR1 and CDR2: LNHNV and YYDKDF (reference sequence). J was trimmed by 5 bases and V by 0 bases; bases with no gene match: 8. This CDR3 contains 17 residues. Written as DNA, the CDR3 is TGTGCCACCAGCAGAGAAACGAGCGGGGGGGCCAAAGATACGCAGTATTTT. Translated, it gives CATSRETSGGAKDTQYF.

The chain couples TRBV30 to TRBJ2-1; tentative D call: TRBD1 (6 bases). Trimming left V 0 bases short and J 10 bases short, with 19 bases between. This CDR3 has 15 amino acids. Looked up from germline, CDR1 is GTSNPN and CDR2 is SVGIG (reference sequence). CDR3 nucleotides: TGTGCCTGGAGTGTAGCCTCCCAGGGGCGGATAGAGCAGTTCTTC. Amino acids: CAWSVASQGRIEQFF.

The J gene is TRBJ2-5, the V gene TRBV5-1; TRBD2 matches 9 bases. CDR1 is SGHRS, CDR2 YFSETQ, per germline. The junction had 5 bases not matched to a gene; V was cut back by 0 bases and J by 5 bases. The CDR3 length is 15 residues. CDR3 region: CASSLVAGDGETQYF. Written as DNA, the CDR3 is TGCGCCAGCAGCTTGGTAGCGGGAGACGGTGAGACCCAGTACTTC.

The CDR3 protein is CASSLLQGSNYGYTF. For the CDR3, the DNA is TGCGCCAGCAGCTTGTTACAGGGCAGTAACTATGGCTACACCTTC. The chain uses TRBV5-1 and TRBJ1-2, with D perhaps matching TRBD1 (6 bases). Germline assignment: CDR1 SGHRS and CDR2 YFSETQ. CDR3 length: 15 residues. V lost 1 base and J 1 base, leaving 11 bases between the germline ends.